The clone carrying this TCR beta chain was seen a few times. These data originate in a study of blood T cells in healthy people across ages. The second PCR ran about 6 to 11 cycles with a sample-barcoded 5' primer and J-beta primers. MiXCR was run by TCRdb on the 5' RACE reads, yielding one entry per CDR3 protein. The data show hundreds of thousands of distinct CDR3 sequences, with over 40% seen just once and 25% to 35% held by the top ten. J lost 9 bases, V lost 7 bases, and 11 bases had no gene match. This CDR3 region has 14 residues. Germline-derived CDR1 and CDR2 are DFQATT and SNEGSKA (reference sequence).

The receptor was isolated from an elderly man in good health. Sequences were obtained from blood. The chain has TRBV20-1 and TRBJ2-1; 11 bases map to TRBD2. The CDR3 is CSVDPTSGRGEQFF. Here the CDR3 DNA reads TGCAGTGTCGACCCTACTAGCGGGAGAGGTGAGCAGTTCTTC.